The rows below give T cell receptor beta chains drawn from one sample of a study of blood T cell repertoires in COVID-19. Assay: immunoSEQ multiplex PCR; the TCRdb copy retains only in-frame clones and omits some. This sample yields about 190,000 clones, of which approximately 91% are seen a single time; 1.5% to 2% belongs to the top ten. Sample: peripheral blood. The receptors originated from a man between 18 and 29 years old with active or convalescent COVID-19. Each CDR3 is given with its conserved first and last residue. Fields, in order: J gene, clone size, V gene, D gene, CDR3 DNA, CDR3 protein. A D gene is named only where the DNA matches it firmly. Clone size, where shown, is once, few, many, or a class for clones that have expanded.

j_gene: TRBJ1-2
abundance: -
v_gene: TRBV30
d_gene: -
CDR3nt: TGTGCCTGGAGTGTGGGGCAGGGTGGCTACACCTTC
CDR3aa: CAWSVGQGGYTF

j_gene: TRBJ1-3
abundance: -
v_gene: TRBV19
d_gene: TRBD1
CDR3nt: TGTGCCAGTTGGGACAGGGAAAGAAGCTACGGAAACACCATATATTTT
CDR3aa: CASWDRERSYGNTIYF

j_gene: TRBJ2-2
abundance: -
v_gene: TRBV6-4
d_gene: -
CDR3nt: TGTGCCAGCCCGCCTTGGGGGGGGCGCTGGGCGGGAATGGACACCGGGGAGCTGTTTTTT
CDR3aa: CASPPWGGRWAGMDTGELFF

j_gene: TRBJ2-1
abundance: few
v_gene: TRBV4-2
d_gene: -
CDR3nt: TGTGCCAGCAGCCAATTTCTTTTTGCGGGAAGCTACAATGAGCAGTTCTTC
CDR3aa: CASSQFLFAGSYNEQFF

j_gene: TRBJ2-4
abundance: -
v_gene: TRBV9
d_gene: -
CDR3nt: TGTGCCAGCAGCCTACAGGACAGTTCTGTTCCATACTTC
CDR3aa: CASSLQDSSVPYF

j_gene: TRBJ2-5
abundance: -
v_gene: TRBV3-1/TRBV3-2
d_gene: -
CDR3nt: TGTGCCAGCAGCCAAGATGATCCGTTGCCGGGGACCCAGTACTTC
CDR3aa: CASSQDDPLPGTQYF

j_gene: TRBJ2-2
abundance: few
v_gene: TRBV3-1/TRBV3-2
d_gene: TRBD2
CDR3nt: TGTGCCAGCAGCCAAGGACTAGCGGGGACAAACACCGGGGAGCTGTTTTTT
CDR3aa: CASSQGLAGTNTGELFF

j_gene: TRBJ1-3
abundance: once
v_gene: TRBV6-5
d_gene: -
CDR3nt: TGTGCCAGCAGTTACAGTAGCCGGGAAGTGGGAAACACCATATATTTT
CDR3aa: CASSYSSREVGNTIYF

j_gene: TRBJ2-1
abundance: -
v_gene: TRBV6-1
d_gene: -
CDR3nt: TGTGCCAGCAGTGACAGGGATCAGGCCTACAATGAGCAGTTCTTC
CDR3aa: CASSDRDQAYNEQFF

j_gene: TRBJ1-3
abundance: -
v_gene: TRBV11-3
d_gene: -
CDR3nt: TGTGCCAGCAGCGGTAGTACTGGAAACACCATATATTTT
CDR3aa: CASSGSTGNTIYF

j_gene: TRBJ1-3
abundance: -
v_gene: TRBV4-1
d_gene: -
CDR3nt: TGCGCCAGCAGCCAAGTTGGTTCTACTGGAAACACCATATATTTT
CDR3aa: CASSQVGSTGNTIYF

j_gene: TRBJ2-1
abundance: few
v_gene: TRBV19
d_gene: -
CDR3nt: TGTGCCAGTAGTATGGAACAGGCATCCTACAATGAGCAGTTCTTC
CDR3aa: CASSMEQASYNEQFF

j_gene: TRBJ1-1
abundance: -
v_gene: TRBV7-2
d_gene: TRBD1
CDR3nt: TGTGCCAGCAGCTCGGCAACAGGGGTAGGCACTGAAGCTTTCTTT
CDR3aa: CASSSATGVGTEAFF

j_gene: TRBJ1-2
abundance: -
v_gene: TRBV7-8
d_gene: TRBD1
CDR3nt: TGTGCCAGCAGCCCAAGACAGGGGAACTATGGCTACACCTTC
CDR3aa: CASSPRQGNYGYTF

j_gene: TRBJ1-2
abundance: -
v_gene: TRBV4-1
d_gene: -
CDR3nt: TGCGCCAGCAGCCAAAGAGGGGGACGCGGGTCGGACTATGGCTACACCTTC
CDR3aa: CASSQRGGRGSDYGYTF

j_gene: TRBJ2-7
abundance: -
v_gene: TRBV18
d_gene: TRBD1
CDR3nt: TGTGCCAGCTCACCGGGGGACAGGGGCATCTCCTACGAGCAGTACTTC
CDR3aa: CASSPGDRGISYEQYF

j_gene: TRBJ2-2
abundance: -
v_gene: TRBV19
d_gene: TRBD2
CDR3nt: TGTGCCAGTAGTACTCGACTAGCGGGAGACCTCGGCACCGGGGAGCTGTTTTTT
CDR3aa: CASSTRLAGDLGTGELFF

j_gene: TRBJ2-7
abundance: -
v_gene: TRBV18
d_gene: -
CDR3nt: TGTGCCAGCTCGTTCCAGGGTATGGACGAGCAGTACTTC
CDR3aa: CASSFQGMDEQYF

j_gene: TRBJ1-6
abundance: -
v_gene: TRBV7-6
d_gene: TRBD1
CDR3nt: TGTGCCAGCAGCCAGGGGACAGGGAACGCGAATTCACCCCTCCACTTT
CDR3aa: CASSQGTGNANSPLHF

j_gene: TRBJ1-6
abundance: -
v_gene: TRBV27
d_gene: TRBD1
CDR3nt: TGTGCCAGCGGACAGGGGAGGGATTCACCCCTCCACTTT
CDR3aa: CASGQGRDSPLHF

j_gene: TRBJ2-1
abundance: -
v_gene: TRBV29-1
d_gene: TRBD2
CDR3nt: TGCAGCGTTGCTCCTAGCGGGGGCAATGAGCAGTTCTTC
CDR3aa: CSVAPSGGNEQFF

j_gene: TRBJ1-5
abundance: once
v_gene: TRBV4-1
d_gene: TRBD1
CDR3nt: TGCGCCAGCAGCCATTCCTCGGCCCCAGGGGGCGGCAATCAGCCCCAGCATTTT
CDR3aa: CASSHSSAPGGGNQPQHF

j_gene: TRBJ1-5
abundance: -
v_gene: TRBV7-9
d_gene: -
CDR3nt: TGTGCCAGCAGCTTAGGGAGGGCAGGGAATCAGCCCCAGCATTTT
CDR3aa: CASSLGRAGNQPQHF

j_gene: TRBJ1-1
abundance: -
v_gene: TRBV10-3
d_gene: -
CDR3nt: TGTGCCATCAGCCCAACAGGGTACGGTGAAGCTTTCTTT
CDR3aa: CAISPTGYGEAFF

j_gene: TRBJ1-3
abundance: -
v_gene: TRBV19
d_gene: -
CDR3nt: TGTGCCAGTAGTATAGGGGGAGCTGGAAACACCATATATTTT
CDR3aa: CASSIGGAGNTIYF

j_gene: TRBJ2-7
abundance: -
v_gene: TRBV3-1/TRBV3-2
d_gene: TRBD2
CDR3nt: TGTGCCAGCAGCCAAGGTAGCGGGCACTCCTACGAGCAGTACTTC
CDR3aa: CASSQGSGHSYEQYF

j_gene: TRBJ1-5
abundance: -
v_gene: TRBV5-1
d_gene: TRBD1
CDR3nt: TGCGCCAGCAGCTTGGGACCGGTGGGACAGGGAAGCAATCAGCCCCAGCATTTT
CDR3aa: CASSLGPVGQGSNQPQHF

j_gene: TRBJ2-1
abundance: once
v_gene: TRBV6-5
d_gene: -
CDR3nt: TGTGCCAGCACGACCATCCCAGGGGGAGGGCAGTTCTTC
CDR3aa: CASTTIPGGGQFF

j_gene: TRBJ1-1
abundance: -
v_gene: TRBV2
d_gene: -
CDR3nt: TGTGCCAGCAGCCCCTTTGGGGGCTACACTGAAGCTTTCTTT
CDR3aa: CASSPFGGYTEAFF

j_gene: TRBJ1-2
abundance: -
v_gene: TRBV9
d_gene: -
CDR3nt: TGTGCCAGCAGCCCCCGGGTACGGCCAGAAGCTGGCTACACCTTC
CDR3aa: CASSPRVRPEAGYTF

j_gene: TRBJ1-3
abundance: -
v_gene: TRBV19
d_gene: -
CDR3nt: TGTGCCAGTAGTCAGCGGCCCCGCTTTAACTCTGGAAACACCATATATTTT
CDR3aa: CASSQRPRFNSGNTIYF

j_gene: TRBJ1-2
abundance: -
v_gene: TRBV6-2/TRBV6-3
d_gene: TRBD1
CDR3nt: TGTGCCAGCAGCCAGGTCGGGACAGGGGGCGAGGATGGCTACACCTTC
CDR3aa: CASSQVGTGGEDGYTF

j_gene: TRBJ2-7
abundance: -
v_gene: TRBV5-4
d_gene: -
CDR3nt: TGTGCCAGCAGCAGAACCCGGGGAGACATAGAGCAGTACTTC
CDR3aa: CASSRTRGDIEQYF